This is a list of T cell receptor beta chains from one sample in a study of blood T cell repertoires in COVID-19. TCRdb's table, derived via immunoSEQ multiplex PCR, lists solely in-frame clones and lacks some. The table records 250,000 to 350,000 clones, about 88% of them present only once. The sequenced sample was PBMCs or T cells enriched from blood (not recorded which). The receptors originated from a woman aged 55-70 years in a cohort exposed to, infected with or recovered from COVID-19 (not recorded which). Each CDR3 is given with its conserved first and last residue. The order of the fields is V gene, clone size, D gene, J gene, CDR3 protein, CDR3 DNA. The D gene is left open where the match is weak. Clone size is stated in some rows and not others, as once, few, many or a class when expanded.

V: TRBV3-1/TRBV3-2
size: .
D: .
J: TRBJ1-1
CDR3: CASSQVGGGGTEAFF
DNA: TGTGCCAGCAGCCAAGTGGGAGGCGGTGGGACTGAAGCTTTCTTT

V: TRBV29-1
size: once
D: TRBD1
J: TRBJ2-7
CDR3: CSVSDRVAEYYEQYF
DNA: TGCAGCGTTTCTGACAGGGTAGCTGAATACTACGAGCAGTACTTC

V: TRBV6-4
size: few
D: .
J: TRBJ1-5
CDR3: CASSDSFDRGLGNQPQHF
DNA: TGTGCCAGCAGTGACTCATTTGATCGGGGTTTGGGCAATCAGCCCCAGCATTTT

V: TRBV5-6
size: .
D: .
J: TRBJ2-2
CDR3: CASSLGGARTGELFF
DNA: TGTGCCAGCAGCTTAGGGGGGGCCCGCACCGGGGAGCTGTTTTTT

V: TRBV7-8
size: .
D: TRBD2
J: TRBJ2-3
CDR3: CASSLSSGTFTDTQYF
DNA: TGTGCCAGCAGCTTAAGTAGCGGGACGTTCACAGATACGCAGTATTTT

V: TRBV3-1/TRBV3-2
size: .
D: TRBD1
J: TRBJ2-2
CDR3: CASSPTGVSGELFF
DNA: TGTGCCAGCAGCCCCACAGGGGTCAGCGGGGAGCTGTTTTTT

V: TRBV6-1
size: .
D: .
J: TRBJ2-7
CDR3: CASSEKEGRTTYEQYF
DNA: TGTGCCAGCAGTGAAAAAGAGGGACGGACTACCTACGAGCAGTACTTC

V: TRBV11-2
size: .
D: TRBD2
J: TRBJ2-1
CDR3: CASSLRVSGSEQFF
DNA: TGTGCCAGCAGCCTGCGGGTTAGCGGGAGTGAGCAGTTCTTC

V: TRBV19
size: .
D: .
J: TRBJ2-5
CDR3: CASSMAGAETQYF
DNA: TGTGCCAGTAGTATGGCTGGGGCCGAGACCCAGTACTTC

V: TRBV5-1
size: .
D: TRBD2
J: TRBJ2-1
CDR3: CASSSQAGEGFF
DNA: TGCGCCAGCAGCTCCCAGGCGGGAGAAGGGTTCTTC

V: TRBV2
size: .
D: .
J: TRBJ1-5
CDR3: CASTGGGLDNQPQHF
DNA: TGTGCCAGCACTGGGGGGGGGCTAGATAATCAGCCCCAGCATTTT

V: TRBV21-1
size: .
D: .
J: TRBJ2-3
CDR3: CASRLADEADTQYF
DNA: TGTGCCAGCCGACTAGCGGATGAGGCAGATACGCAGTATTTT

V: TRBV24-1
size: .
D: TRBD2
J: TRBJ2-4
CDR3: CATSKTSGAKNIQYF
DNA: TGTGCCACCAGCAAGACTAGCGGAGCCAAAAACATTCAGTACTTC

V: TRBV5-1
size: .
D: TRBD2
J: TRBJ2-3
CDR3: CASSLLAGNTDTQYF
DNA: TGCGCCAGCAGCTTACTAGCGGGTAACACAGATACGCAGTATTTT

V: TRBV7-2
size: .
D: .
J: TRBJ2-7
CDR3: CASTPRAGQSYEQYF
DNA: TGTGCCAGCACTCCTAGGGCGGGGCAGTCCTACGAGCAGTACTTC

V: TRBV30
size: .
D: TRBD1
J: TRBJ2-7
CDR3: CAWSVGRGTGVNEQYF
DNA: TGTGCCTGGAGTGTGGGACGCGGGACAGGGGTAAACGAGCAGTACTTC

V: TRBV19
size: .
D: .
J: TRBJ1-2
CDR3: CASREVGGDYGYTF
DNA: TGTGCCAGTAGAGAAGTGGGAGGCGACTATGGCTACACCTTC

V: TRBV28
size: .
D: .
J: TRBJ2-7
CDR3: CASSKLDGDSYEQYF
DNA: TGTGCCAGCAGTAAACTGGACGGGGACTCCTACGAGCAGTACTTC

V: TRBV6-5
size: .
D: TRBD2
J: TRBJ2-1
CDR3: CASTRLATYNEQFF
DNA: TGTGCCAGCACCAGACTAGCAACCTACAATGAGCAGTTCTTC

V: TRBV5-1
size: once
D: TRBD2
J: TRBJ2-1
CDR3: CASSPDWGSGSNEQFF
DNA: TGCGCCAGCAGCCCCGACTGGGGGAGCGGGAGCAATGAGCAGTTCTTC

V: TRBV7-3
size: .
D: TRBD2
J: TRBJ2-2
CDR3: CASSFLPTSGQNTGELFF
DNA: TGTGCCAGCAGCTTCCTCCCTACTAGCGGACAGAACACCGGGGAGCTGTTTTTT

V: TRBV7-3
size: once
D: TRBD1
J: TRBJ1-5
CDR3: CASSETGESNQPQHF
DNA: TGTGCCAGCAGCGAGACAGGGGAGAGCAATCAGCCCCAGCATTTT

V: TRBV5-1
size: .
D: .
J: TRBJ1-1
CDR3: CASSGGREMNTEAFF
DNA: TGCGCCAGCAGCGGCGGCAGGGAAATGAACACTGAAGCTTTCTTT

V: TRBV29-1
size: .
D: TRBD2
J: TRBJ2-1
CDR3: CSVMTSGRQDEQFF
DNA: TGCAGCGTAATGACTAGCGGGAGACAAGATGAGCAGTTCTTC

V: TRBV3-1/TRBV3-2
size: .
D: .
J: TRBJ1-3
CDR3: CASSQGARTPSGNTIYF
DNA: TGTGCCAGCAGCCAAGGGGCCCGGACACCCTCTGGAAACACCATATATTTT

V: TRBV19
size: .
D: .
J: TRBJ2-7
CDR3: CASSITGQGYEQYF
DNA: TGTGCCAGTAGTATAACAGGCCAGGGCTACGAGCAGTACTTC

V: TRBV4-2
size: .
D: TRBD2
J: TRBJ2-1
CDR3: CASSQAGTSGINEQFF
DNA: TGTGCCAGCAGCCAAGCCGGGACTAGCGGGATTAATGAGCAGTTCTTC

V: TRBV7-9
size: .
D: .
J: TRBJ1-1
CDR3: CASSLANILESYYTEAFF
DNA: TGTGCCAGCAGCTTAGCCAATATATTAGAGTCTTACTACACTGAAGCTTTCTTT

V: TRBV7-2
size: .
D: TRBD2
J: TRBJ2-5
CDR3: CASSFLAGGGETQYF
DNA: TGTGCCAGCAGCTTTTTAGCGGGAGGGGGGGAGACCCAGTACTTC

V: TRBV11-2
size: .
D: .
J: TRBJ2-1
CDR3: CASSLFGGLYNEQFF
DNA: TGTGCCAGCAGCTTATTCGGGGGACTTTACAATGAGCAGTTCTTC

V: TRBV28
size: .
D: TRBD1
J: TRBJ2-7
CDR3: CASSLRTGGQYF
DNA: TGTGCCAGCAGTTTGCGCACAGGGGGGCAGTACTTC

V: TRBV27
size: .
D: .
J: TRBJ1-5
CDR3: CASRAQGIGQPQHF
DNA: TGTGCCAGCAGGGCACAGGGTATCGGTCAGCCCCAGCATTTT

V: TRBV18
size: .
D: .
J: TRBJ1-6
CDR3: CASSEAHRDNSPLHF
DNA: TGTGCCAGCTCAGAGGCTCACAGGGATAATTCACCCCTCCACTTT

V: TRBV6-5
size: .
D: .
J: TRBJ1-6
CDR3: CASGRGSRDNSPLHF
DNA: TGTGCCAGCGGACGAGGGAGTAGGGATAATTCACCCCTCCACTTT

V: TRBV10-2
size: once
D: .
J: TRBJ2-2
CDR3: CASSAVLIRDKNTGELFF
DNA: TGCGCCAGCAGCGCTGTGCTAATACGGGACAAGAACACCGGGGAGCTGTTTTTT

V: TRBV19
size: .
D: TRBD1
J: TRBJ2-1
CDR3: CASRGIGQGRGNEQFF
DNA: TGTGCCAGTAGGGGGATCGGACAGGGTAGGGGCAATGAGCAGTTCTTC

V: TRBV27
size: .
D: .
J: TRBJ1-2
CDR3: CASSLYPANYGYTF
DNA: TGTGCCAGCAGTTTATATCCCGCTAACTATGGCTACACCTTC

V: TRBV6-6
size: .
D: .
J: TRBJ2-7
CDR3: CASTAGGTYEQYF
DNA: TGTGCCAGCACCGCGGGCGGAACCTACGAGCAGTACTTC

V: TRBV15
size: .
D: .
J: TRBJ2-1
CDR3: CATSRDMGGTYNEQFF
DNA: TGTGCCACCAGCAGAGATATGGGAGGTACCTACAATGAGCAGTTCTTC

V: TRBV9
size: .
D: TRBD1
J: TRBJ1-2
CDR3: CASTKTGGLNYGYTF
DNA: TGTGCCAGCACGAAAACAGGGGGCCTTAACTATGGCTACACCTTC

V: TRBV10-2
size: .
D: .
J: TRBJ2-7
CDR3: CASTTQGYYEQYF
DNA: TGCGCCAGCACGACCCAGGGATACTACGAGCAGTACTTC

V: TRBV18
size: .
D: .
J: TRBJ1-2
CDR3: CASSSKDSARYGYTF
DNA: TGTGCCAGCTCGTCGAAGGACAGCGCCCGCTATGGCTACACCTTC

V: TRBV5-1
size: .
D: TRBD1
J: TRBJ1-2
CDR3: CASSLNRGVSGYTF
DNA: TGCGCCAGCAGCTTGAACAGGGGTGTAAGCGGCTACACCTTC

V: TRBV19
size: .
D: TRBD2
J: TRBJ2-3
CDR3: CASSRGLAGADTQYF
DNA: TGTGCCAGTAGTAGGGGACTAGCGGGAGCAGATACGCAGTATTTT

V: TRBV15
size: .
D: .
J: TRBJ1-2
CDR3: CATSRDRGRGGYGYTF
DNA: TGTGCCACCAGCAGAGATCGGGGCAGGGGCGGCTATGGCTACACCTTC